This entry describes one T cell receptor (beta chain). This CDR3 comprises 15 residues. The ends lost 4 bases at V and 4 bases at J; junction bases unmatched: 8. CDR1 and CDR2 from the germline V gene are SGHRS and YFSETQ. The data stem from a study of blood T cell repertoires in COVID-19. Study context: Acute and convalescent COVID-19 samples came from the United States, Italy and Spain.

Per the authors' pipeline: The assay estimated nucleated cells by amplifying reference gene primers. Sequencing used immunoSEQ multiplex PCR; TCRdb keeps in-frame clones, though not all of them. That table is the source of V, J and clone size, and D and trimming were worked out from the DNA. The sample contains over 200,000 clones, over 75% of which appear only once. The clonotype originates from a man aged 40-49 years with active or convalescent COVID-19. Sequencing was performed on peripheral blood. J is TRBJ2-1 and V is TRBV5-1, with TRBD1 matching over 7 bases. CDR3: CASSLRDSNYNEQFF. CDR3 coding DNA: TGCGCCAGCAGCCTCCGGGACAGTAATTACAATGAGCAGTTCTTC.